This T cell receptor (beta chain) emerged from a study of blood T cell repertoires in COVID-19. Study overall: Samples came from the United States, Italy and Spain, spanning acute and convalescent COVID-19. Nucleic acid was either cDNA or gDNA, and it came from T cells, B-cell-depleted T cells, or PBMCs.

The germline V gene encodes CDR1 SGHRS and CDR2 YFSETQ. The CDR3 runs 16 residues. J was trimmed by 4 bases and V by 4 bases; bases with no gene match: 7. In the original workflow: Reference gene primer amplification gave estimated nucleated cell counts. Profiling relied on immunoSEQ multiplex PCR, and the TCRdb table lists in-frame clones only, not all of them. V and J calls and clone size are given by that table; D and trimming were obtained from the DNA. Of fewer than 150,000 clones in the sample, around 87% were seen once. This clone is a singleton in its sample. The source is a woman aged 50 to 60 who had recovered from COVID-19. The V call is TRBV5-1, the J call TRBJ1-6; 8 bases match TRBD1. Source material: peripheral blood. CDR3 sequence: CASSLWTGSYNSPLHF. The CDR3 DNA sequence: TGCGCCAGCAGCCTCTGGACAGGGTCATATAATTCACCCCTCCACTTT.